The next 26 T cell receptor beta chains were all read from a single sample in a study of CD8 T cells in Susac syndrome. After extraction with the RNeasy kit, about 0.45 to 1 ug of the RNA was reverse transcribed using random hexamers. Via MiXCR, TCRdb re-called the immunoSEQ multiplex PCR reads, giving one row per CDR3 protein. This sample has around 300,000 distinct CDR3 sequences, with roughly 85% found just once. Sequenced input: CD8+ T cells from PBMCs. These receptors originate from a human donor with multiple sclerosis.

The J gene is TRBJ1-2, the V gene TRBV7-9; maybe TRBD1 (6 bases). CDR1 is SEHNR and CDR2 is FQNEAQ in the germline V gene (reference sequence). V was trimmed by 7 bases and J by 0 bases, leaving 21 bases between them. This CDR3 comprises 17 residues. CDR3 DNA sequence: TGTGCCAGCAATTTTCCGGGACAAGCCCGTTCTAACTATGGCTACACCTTC. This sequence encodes CASNFPGQARSNYGYTF.

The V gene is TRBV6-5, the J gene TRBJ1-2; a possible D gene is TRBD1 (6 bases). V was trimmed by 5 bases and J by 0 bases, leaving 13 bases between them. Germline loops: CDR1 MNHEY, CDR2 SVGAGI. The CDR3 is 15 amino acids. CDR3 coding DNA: TGTGCCAGCAGTCCTCAGGACAGAGCTAACTATGGCTACACCTTC. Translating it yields CASSPQDRANYGYTF.

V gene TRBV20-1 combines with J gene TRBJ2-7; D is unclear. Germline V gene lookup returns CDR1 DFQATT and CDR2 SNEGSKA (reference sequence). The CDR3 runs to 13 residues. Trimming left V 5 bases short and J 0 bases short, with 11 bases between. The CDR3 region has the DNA TGCAGTGCTCTTCAGAGAAACTCCTACGAGCAGTACTTC. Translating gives CSALQRNSYEQYF.

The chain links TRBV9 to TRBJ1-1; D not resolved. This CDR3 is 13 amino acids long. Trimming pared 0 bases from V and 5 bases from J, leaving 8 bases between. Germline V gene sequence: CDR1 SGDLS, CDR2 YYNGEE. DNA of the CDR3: TGTGCCAGCAGCGTAGGGGCCGGGACTGAAGCTTTCTTT. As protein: CASSVGAGTEAFF.

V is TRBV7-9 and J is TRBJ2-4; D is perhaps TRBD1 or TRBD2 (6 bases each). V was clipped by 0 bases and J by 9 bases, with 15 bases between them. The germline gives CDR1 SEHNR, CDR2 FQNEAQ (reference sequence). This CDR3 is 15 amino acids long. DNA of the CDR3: TGTGCCAGCAGCTTAGCCGGTGACGAGGGGGGCATTCAGTACTTC. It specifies CASSLAGDEGGIQYF.

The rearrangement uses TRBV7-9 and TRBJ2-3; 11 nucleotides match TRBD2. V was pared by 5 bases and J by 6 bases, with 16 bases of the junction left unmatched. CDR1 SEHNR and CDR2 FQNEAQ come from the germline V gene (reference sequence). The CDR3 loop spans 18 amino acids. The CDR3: CASSPVGLAAHGRDTQYF. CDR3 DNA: TGTGCCAGCAGCCCCGTGGGACTAGCGGCGCACGGGAGGGATACGCAGTATTTT.

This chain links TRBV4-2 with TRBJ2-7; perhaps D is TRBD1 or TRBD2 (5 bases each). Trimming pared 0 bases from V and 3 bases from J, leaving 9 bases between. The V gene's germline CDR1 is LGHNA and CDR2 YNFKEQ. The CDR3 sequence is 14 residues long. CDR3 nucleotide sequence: TGTGCCAGCAGCCAAGATCTTGGGGGCTACGAGCAGTACTTC. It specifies CASSQDLGGYEQYF.

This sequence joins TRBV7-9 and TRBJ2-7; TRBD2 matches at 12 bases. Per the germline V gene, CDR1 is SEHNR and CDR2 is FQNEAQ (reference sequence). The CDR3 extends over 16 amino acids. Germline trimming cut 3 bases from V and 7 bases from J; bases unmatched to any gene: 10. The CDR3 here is CASSFDQTSGSKEQYF. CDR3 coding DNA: TGTGCCAGCAGCTTCGATCAGACTAGCGGGAGCAAGGAGCAGTACTTC.

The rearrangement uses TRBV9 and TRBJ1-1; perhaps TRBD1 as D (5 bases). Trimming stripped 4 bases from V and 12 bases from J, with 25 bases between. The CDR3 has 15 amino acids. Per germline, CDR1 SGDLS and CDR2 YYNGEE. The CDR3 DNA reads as TGTGCCAGCAGCTTGGGGACCAGTTCTAAGGCGGGAACTTTCTTT. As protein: CASSLGTSSKAGTFF.

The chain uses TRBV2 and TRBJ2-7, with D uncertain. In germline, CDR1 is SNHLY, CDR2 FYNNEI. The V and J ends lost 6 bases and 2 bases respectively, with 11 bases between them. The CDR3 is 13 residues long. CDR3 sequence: CASRTLSTYEQYF. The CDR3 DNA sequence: TGTGCCAGCAGAACCCTGTCGACCTACGAGCAGTACTTC.

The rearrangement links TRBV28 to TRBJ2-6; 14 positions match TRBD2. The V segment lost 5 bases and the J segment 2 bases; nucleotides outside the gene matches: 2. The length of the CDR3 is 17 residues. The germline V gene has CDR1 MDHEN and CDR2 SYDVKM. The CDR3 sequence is CASSMGLAGAGANVLTF. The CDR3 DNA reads TGTGCCAGCAGTATGGGACTAGCGGGAGCTGGGGCCAACGTCCTGACTTTC.

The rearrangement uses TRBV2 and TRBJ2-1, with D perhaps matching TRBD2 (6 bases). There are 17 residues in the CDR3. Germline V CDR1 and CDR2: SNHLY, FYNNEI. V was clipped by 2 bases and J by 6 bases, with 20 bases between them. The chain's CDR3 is CASSERLGGKKFNEQFF. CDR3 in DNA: TGTGCCAGCAGTGAACGGCTCGGAGGGAAGAAGTTCAATGAGCAGTTCTTC.

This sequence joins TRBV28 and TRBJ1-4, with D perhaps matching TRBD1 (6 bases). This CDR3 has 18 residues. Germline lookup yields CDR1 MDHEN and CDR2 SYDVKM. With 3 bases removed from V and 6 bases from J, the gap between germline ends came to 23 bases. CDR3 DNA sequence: TGTGCCAGCAGTTTGAGGGGGGTGGGGGGCCCCGTTCATGAAAAACTGTTTTTT. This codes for CASSLRGVGGPVHEKLFF. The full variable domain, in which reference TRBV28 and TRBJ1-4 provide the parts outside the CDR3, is DVKVTQSSRYLVKRTGEKVFLECVQDMDHENMFWYRQDPGLGLRLIYFSYDVKMKEKGDIPEGYSVSREKKERFSLILESASTNQTSMYLCASSLRGVGGPVHEKLFFGSGTQLSVL.

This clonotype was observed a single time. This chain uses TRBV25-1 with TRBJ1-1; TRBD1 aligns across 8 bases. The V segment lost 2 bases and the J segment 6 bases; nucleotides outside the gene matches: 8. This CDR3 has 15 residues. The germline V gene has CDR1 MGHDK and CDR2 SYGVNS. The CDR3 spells CASSEVGQGVSEAFF. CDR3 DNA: TGTGCCAGCAGTGAAGTTGGACAGGGAGTGTCTGAAGCTTTCTTT.

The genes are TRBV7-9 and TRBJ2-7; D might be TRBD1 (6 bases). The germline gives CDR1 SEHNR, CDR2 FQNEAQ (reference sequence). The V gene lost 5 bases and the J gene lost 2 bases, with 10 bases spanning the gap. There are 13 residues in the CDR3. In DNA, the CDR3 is TGTGCCAGCAGCCAGGGGAGCCCCTACGAGCAGTACTTC. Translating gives CASSQGSPYEQYF.

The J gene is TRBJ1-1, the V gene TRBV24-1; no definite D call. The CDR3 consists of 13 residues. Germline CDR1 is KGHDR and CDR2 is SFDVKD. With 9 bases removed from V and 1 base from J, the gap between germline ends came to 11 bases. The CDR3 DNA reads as TGTGCCACCGGTAGTAATGGGAACACTGAAGCTTTCTTT. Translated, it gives CATGSNGNTEAFF.

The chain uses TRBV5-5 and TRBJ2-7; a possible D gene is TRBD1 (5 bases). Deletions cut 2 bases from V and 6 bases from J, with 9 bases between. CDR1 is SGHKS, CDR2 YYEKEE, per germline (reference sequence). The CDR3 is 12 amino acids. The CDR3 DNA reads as TGTGCCAGCAGCTTTACAGGAGCCGAGCAGTACTTC. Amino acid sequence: CASSFTGAEQYF.

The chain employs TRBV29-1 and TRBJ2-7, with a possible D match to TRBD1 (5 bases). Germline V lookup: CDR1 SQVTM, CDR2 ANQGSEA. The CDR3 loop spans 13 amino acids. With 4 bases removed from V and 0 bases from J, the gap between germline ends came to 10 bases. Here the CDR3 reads CSVVQGSSYEQYF. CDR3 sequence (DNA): TGCAGCGTTGTCCAGGGAAGCTCCTACGAGCAGTACTTC.

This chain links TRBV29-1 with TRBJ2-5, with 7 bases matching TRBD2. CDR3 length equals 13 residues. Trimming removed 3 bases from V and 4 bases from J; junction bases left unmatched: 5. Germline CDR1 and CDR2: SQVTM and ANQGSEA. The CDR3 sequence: CSVEEGTTETQYF. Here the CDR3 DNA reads TGCAGCGTTGAGGAAGGGACTACAGAGACCCAGTACTTC.

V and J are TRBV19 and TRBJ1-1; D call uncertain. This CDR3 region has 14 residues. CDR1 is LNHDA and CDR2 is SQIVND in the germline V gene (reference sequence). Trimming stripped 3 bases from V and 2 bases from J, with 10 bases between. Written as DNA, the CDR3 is TGTGCCAGTAGTATTGGATGGCTTAACACTGAAGCTTTCTTT. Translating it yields CASSIGWLNTEAFF.

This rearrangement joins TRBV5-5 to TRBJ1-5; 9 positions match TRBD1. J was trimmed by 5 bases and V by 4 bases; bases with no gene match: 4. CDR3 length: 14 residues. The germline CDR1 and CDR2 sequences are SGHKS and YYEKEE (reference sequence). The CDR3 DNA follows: TGTGCCAGCAGCCTTCGACAGGGGGATCAGCCCCAGCATTTT. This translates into CASSLRQGDQPQHF.

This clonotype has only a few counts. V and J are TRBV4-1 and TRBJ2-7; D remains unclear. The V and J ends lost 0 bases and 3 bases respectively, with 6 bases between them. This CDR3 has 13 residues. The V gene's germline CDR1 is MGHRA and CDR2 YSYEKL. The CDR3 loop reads CASSQDISYEQYF. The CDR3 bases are TGCGCCAGCAGCCAAGATATAAGCTACGAGCAGTACTTC.

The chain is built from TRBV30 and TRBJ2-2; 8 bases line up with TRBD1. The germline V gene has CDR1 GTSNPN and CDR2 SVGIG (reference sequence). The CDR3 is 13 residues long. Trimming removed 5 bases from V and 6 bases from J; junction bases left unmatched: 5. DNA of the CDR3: TGTGCCTGGGGGCAGGGGGCGGCCGGGGAGCTGTTTTTT. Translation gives CAWGQGAAGELFF.

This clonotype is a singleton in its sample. For the CDR3, the DNA is TGTGCCAGCAGCTTGGGAGAGCGGGAGGTAAACAATGAGCAGTTCTTC. Its protein is CASSLGEREVNNEQFF. The rearrangement links TRBV7-3 to TRBJ2-1, with 9 nucleotides matching TRBD2. The CDR3 consists of 16 residues. V lost 3 bases, J lost 5 bases, and 8 bases stayed unmatched. CDR1 is SGHTA and CDR2 is FQGTGA in the germline V gene.

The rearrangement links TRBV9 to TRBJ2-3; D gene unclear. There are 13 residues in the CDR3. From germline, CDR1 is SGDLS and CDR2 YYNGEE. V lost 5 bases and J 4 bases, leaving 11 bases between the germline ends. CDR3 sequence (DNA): TGTGCCAGCAGTGACATATCGGCAGATACGCAGTATTTT. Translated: CASSDISADTQYF.

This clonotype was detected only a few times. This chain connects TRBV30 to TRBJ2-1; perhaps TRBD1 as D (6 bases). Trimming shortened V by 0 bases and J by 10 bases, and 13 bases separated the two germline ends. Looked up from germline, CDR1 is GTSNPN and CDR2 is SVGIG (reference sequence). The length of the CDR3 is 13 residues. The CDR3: CAWSVGTLREQFF. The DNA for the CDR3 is TGTGCCTGGAGTGTGGGGACATTAAGGGAGCAGTTCTTC.